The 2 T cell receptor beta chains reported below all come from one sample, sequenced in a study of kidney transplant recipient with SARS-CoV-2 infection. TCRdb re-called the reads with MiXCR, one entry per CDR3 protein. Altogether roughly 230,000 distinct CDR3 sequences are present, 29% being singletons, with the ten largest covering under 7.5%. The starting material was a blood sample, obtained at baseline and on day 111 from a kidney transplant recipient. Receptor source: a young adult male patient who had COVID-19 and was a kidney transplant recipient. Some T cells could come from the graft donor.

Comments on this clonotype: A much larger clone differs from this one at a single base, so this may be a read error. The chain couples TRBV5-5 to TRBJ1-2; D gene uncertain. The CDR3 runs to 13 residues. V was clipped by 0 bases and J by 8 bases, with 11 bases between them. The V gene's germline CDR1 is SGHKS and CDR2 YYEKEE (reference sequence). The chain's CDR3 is CASSLEQKAGYTF. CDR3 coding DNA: TGTGCCAGCAGCTTGGAACAGAAAGCCGGCTACACCTTC.

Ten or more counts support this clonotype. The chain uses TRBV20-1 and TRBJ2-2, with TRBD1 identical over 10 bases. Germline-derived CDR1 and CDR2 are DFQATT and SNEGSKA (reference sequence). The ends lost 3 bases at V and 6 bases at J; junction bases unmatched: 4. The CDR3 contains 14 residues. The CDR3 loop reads CSASDRGRAGELFF. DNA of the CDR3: TGCAGTGCTAGCGACAGGGGGCGGGCCGGGGAGCTGTTTTTT.